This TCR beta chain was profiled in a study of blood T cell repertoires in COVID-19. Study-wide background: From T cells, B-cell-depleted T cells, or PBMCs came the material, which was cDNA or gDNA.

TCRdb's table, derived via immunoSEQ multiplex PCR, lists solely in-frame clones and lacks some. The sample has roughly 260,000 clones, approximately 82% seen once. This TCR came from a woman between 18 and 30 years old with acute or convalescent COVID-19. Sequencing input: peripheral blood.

The CDR3, as DNA: TGTGCCAGCAGCTTATACGCGGGATTCGCTGGGGCCAACGTCCTGACTTTC. This codes for CASSLYAGFAGANVLTF. The chain combines TRBV7-9 with TRBJ2-6; maybe TRBD2 (6 bases). Trimming removed 2 bases from V and 2 bases from J, with 13 bases in between. Germline lookup yields CDR1 SEHNR and CDR2 FQNEAQ (reference sequence). The CDR3 runs 17 residues.